This T cell receptor (beta chain) was sequenced during a study of T-cell memory formation after mild COVID-19. Across the study: Largely donor-specific sequence clusters came from two donors.

5'RACE primed from the constant segment yielded TCR alpha and TCR beta cDNA libraries bearing sample barcodes and UMIs. TCRdb independently ran MiXCR on the 5' RACE reads; one entry per CDR3 protein. The profile shows roughly 370,000 distinct CDR3 sequences, roughly 15% of them singletons. This clonotype was counted only a few times. Trimming cost V 4 bases and J 7 bases; bases outside gene matches: 6. From germline, CDR1 is SEHNR and CDR2 FQNEAQ (reference sequence). The CDR3 is 15 amino acids. The V call is TRBV7-9, the J call TRBJ2-3; the match to TRBD2 covers 12 bases. The sequence was collected from a young man who had mild COVID-19 (a few samples of this study predate the infection). Cell type and time point are not known. The sample taken for sequencing was PBMCs or a T cell subset sorted from them (not recorded which). The CDR3 DNA is TGTGCCAGCAGCTCGACTAGCGGGGGCACCTATACGCAGTATTTT. It is translated as CASSSTSGGTYTQYF.